Listed here are 8 T cell receptor beta chains from one sample, sequenced in a study of CD8+ T cells in alopecia areata. Treatment reported: oral pan-JAK inhibitor, 5-10 mg twice daily. cDNA reverse transcribed from extracted RNA served as the sequencing template. Method: immunoSEQ multiplex PCR; TCRdb's copy keeps in-frame clones and lacks some. The data show approximately 170,000 clones, around 59% seen once. The material sequenced was CD4+ T cells sorted from blood, taken at week 24, from a patient treated with tofacitinib. Receptor source: a human donor with alopecia areata.

This clone has just a few counts. A far larger clone is just one base off, so this is likely a read error. V usage is TRBV6-4 and J usage is TRBJ2-1; the match to TRBD2 covers 8 bases. Unmatched junction bases numbered 12, after V lost 6 bases and J lost 5 bases. The CDR3 is made up of 16 amino acids. CDR1 is MRHNA and CDR2 is SNTAGT in the germline V gene. The CDR3 bases are TGTGCCAGCAGCCCAATAGGCGGGGGGATTGACAATGAGCAGTTCTTC. It specifies CASSPIGGGIDNEQFF.

The V gene is TRBV29-1, the J gene TRBJ1-1, with D possibly matching TRBD1 (5 bases). V lost 4 bases and J lost 5, with 14 bases in between. Germline CDR1 reads SQVTM; CDR2 reads ANQGSEA. The CDR3 runs to 13 residues. CDR3 residues: CSVASGRGTEAFF. DNA of the CDR3: TGCAGCGTTGCCTCGGGACGAGGAACTGAAGCTTTCTTT.

The chain couples TRBV2 to TRBJ1-1; D gene ambiguous. CDR1 and CDR2 (germline): SNHLY, FYNNEI. The CDR3 consists of 13 residues. Trimming took off 6 bases at V and 2 bases at J, with 10 bases between the two ends. The CDR3 protein is CASRPGVNTEAFF. CDR3 nucleotides: TGTGCCAGCAGACCGGGAGTCAACACTGAAGCTTTCTTT.

This clone was found once. The chain couples TRBV6-6 to TRBJ2-7; perhaps TRBD2 as D (5 bases). This CDR3 contains 12 residues. V lost 8 bases and J 4 bases, leaving 12 bases between the germline ends. Germline lookup yields CDR1 MNHNY and CDR2 SVGAGI (reference sequence). The CDR3 sequence is CASSRSGYEQYF. As DNA, the CDR3 is TGTGCCAGCTCCCGTTCGGGGTACGAGCAGTACTTC.

This clone has only a few counts. V usage is TRBV7-2 and J usage is TRBJ1-6; D uncertain. V lost 1 base, J lost 7 bases, and 5 bases lay in between. This CDR3 comprises 13 residues. Germline lookup yields CDR1 SGHTA and CDR2 FQGNSA. The DNA of the CDR3 is TGTGCCAGCAGCTTAGATCCCAATTCACCCCTCCACTTT. This gives the protein CASSLDPNSPLHF.

J is TRBJ2-7 and V is TRBV29-1; maybe TRBD2 (7 bases). The CDR3 extends over 15 amino acids. CDR1 SQVTM and CDR2 ANQGSEA come from the germline V gene. Deletions cut 1 base from V and 4 bases from J, with 17 bases between. The CDR3 DNA reads TGCAGCGTTGAAGGAGTTGGGGGGGCAGGATACGAGCAGTACTTC. This sequence encodes CSVEGVGGAGYEQYF.

This clone was picked up one time. The V gene is TRBV5-1, the J gene TRBJ1-2, with TRBD1 matching over 7 bases. This CDR3 comprises 16 residues. Germline V gene sequence: CDR1 SGHRS, CDR2 YFSETQ. The junction had 7 bases not matched to a gene; V was cut back by 2 bases and J by 0 bases. Written as DNA, the CDR3 is TGCGCCAGCAGCTTAACCAACAGGGGTCCTAACTATGGCTACACCTTC. Its translation: CASSLTNRGPNYGYTF. Together with reference TRBV5-1 and TRBJ1-2, the CDR3 gives the full variable domain: KAGVTQTPRYLIKTRGQQVTLSCSPISGHRSVSWYQQTPGQGLQFLFEYFSETQRNKGNFPGRFSGRQFSNSRSEMNVSTLELGDSALYLCASSLTNRGPNYGYTFGSGTRLTVV.

The chain employs TRBV29-1 and TRBJ2-5; no clear D gene. The V end lost 5 bases, the J end lost 4 bases, and 8 bases lay between the germline ends. This CDR3 has 11 amino acids. CDR1 and CDR2 from the germline V gene are SQVTM and ANQGSEA. CDR3 residues: CSVSGRETQYF. CDR3 nucleotide sequence: TGCAGCGTTTCCGGGCGAGAGACCCAGTACTTC.